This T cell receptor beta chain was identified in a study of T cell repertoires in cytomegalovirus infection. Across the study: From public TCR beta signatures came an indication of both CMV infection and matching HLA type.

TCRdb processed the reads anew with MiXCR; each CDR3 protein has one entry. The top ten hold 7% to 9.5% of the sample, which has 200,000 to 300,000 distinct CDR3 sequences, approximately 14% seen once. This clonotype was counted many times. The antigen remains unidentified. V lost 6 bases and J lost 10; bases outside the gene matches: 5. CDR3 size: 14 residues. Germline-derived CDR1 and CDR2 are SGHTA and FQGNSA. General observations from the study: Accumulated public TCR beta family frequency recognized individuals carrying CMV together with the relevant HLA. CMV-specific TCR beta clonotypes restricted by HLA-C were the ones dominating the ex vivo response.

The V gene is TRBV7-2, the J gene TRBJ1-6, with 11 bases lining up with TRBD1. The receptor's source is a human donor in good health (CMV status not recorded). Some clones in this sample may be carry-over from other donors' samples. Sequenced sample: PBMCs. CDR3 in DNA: TGTGCCAGCAGAATAGGACAGGGGGCATCACCCCTCCACTTT. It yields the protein CASRIGQGASPLHF.